The 26 T cell receptor beta chains given below trace back to one sample, sequenced in a study of T cells expressing NK-cell markers. One entry per CDR3 protein, without DNA, is what TCRdb gives after re-calling the 5' RACE reads. This sample contains 500,000 to 700,000 distinct CDR3 sequences. The specimen sequenced was blood T cells: a sorted CD56 or NKG2C T cell subset, CD4+ or CD8+ T cells, or bulk PBMC T cells (not recorded which). The receptor set was obtained from a man aged 18 to 30 in good health.

The V call is TRBV25-1, the J call TRBJ2-2; the D gene TCRdb calls, TRBD1, cannot be checked with no DNA. The CDR3 has 13 amino acids. CDR1 is MGHDK and CDR2 is SYGVNS in the germline V gene. The CDR3 reads CASMGTYTGELFF.

The chain combines TRBV28 with TRBJ1-2; TCRdb's D gene call, TRBD1, goes unchecked for lack of DNA. The CDR3 sequence is 14 residues long. Germline CDR1 MDHEN, CDR2 SYDVKM. The CDR3 protein is CASRITGTNYGYTF.

The V call is TRBV9, the J call TRBJ2-3. Germline CDR1 is SGDLS and CDR2 is YYNGEE. The CDR3 has 15 residues. The CDR3 spells CASSEGTVHTDTQYF.

The chain recombines TRBV4-1 with TRBJ2-3; the D call from TCRdb, TRBD1, cannot be confirmed without DNA. This CDR3 comprises 15 residues. Germline CDR1 reads MGHRA; CDR2 reads YSYEKL. This CDR3 is CASSQGTGVVDTQYF.

The chain uses TRBV29-1 and TRBJ2-1; with no DNA, the TCRdb D assignment of TRBD2 cannot be verified. The CDR3 sequence is 14 residues long. CDR1 and CDR2 (germline): SQVTM, ANQGSEA. The CDR3 loop reads CSVEGGSGNNEQFF.

The chain recombines TRBV6-1 with TRBJ2-1; with no DNA, the TCRdb D assignment of TRBD1 cannot be verified. Per germline, CDR1 MNHNS and CDR2 SASEGT. The CDR3 is 15 amino acids. CDR3 sequence reads: CASSHAPVTYNEQFF.

CDR3 protein: CASSLWTSGTKIVAFF. The rearrangement uses TRBV4-1 and TRBJ2-1; TCRdb lists TRBD2, though no DNA is available to test this call. Germline V gene data show CDR1 as MGHRA and CDR2 as YSYEKL. The CDR3 contains 16 residues.

The chain is built from TRBV7-9 and TRBJ2-1; TCRdb picks TRBD1, but there is no DNA to check that call. Germline CDR1 and CDR2: SEHNR and FQNEAQ (reference sequence). CDR3 length equals 16 residues. The CDR3 protein is CASSLSRNRGRNEQFF.

The chain couples TRBV29-1 to TRBJ1-2. The germline V gene encodes CDR1 SQVTM and CDR2 ANQGSEA. This CDR3 comprises 13 residues. The CDR3 is CSVEVSGLGGYTF.

V usage is TRBV7-6 and J usage is TRBJ2-1; TCRdb lists TRBD2, though no DNA is available to test this call. This CDR3 contains 16 residues. CDR1 and CDR2 from the germline V gene are SGHVS and FNYEAQ. The CDR3 loop reads CASSLSAGSSYNEQFF.

The chain links TRBV14 to TRBJ2-5; TCRdb calls TRBD1, which cannot be checked without DNA. The CDR3 has 17 amino acids. The germline CDR1 and CDR2 sequences are SGHDN and FVKESK. CDR3 protein: CASSQEGVIKYQETQYF. Full variable domain (outside the CDR3, taken from reference TRBV14 and TRBJ2-5): EAGVTQFPSHSVIEKGQTVTLRCDPISGHDNLYWYRRVMGKEIKFLLHFVKESKQDESGMPNNRFLAERTGGTYSTLKVQPAELEDSGVYFCASSQEGVIKYQETQYFGPGTRLLVL.

The chain recombines TRBV4-2 with TRBJ2-3; the TCRdb D gene call, TRBD2, has no DNA to confirm it. Germline values: CDR1 LGHNA, CDR2 YNFKEQ. CDR3 length equals 16 residues. The CDR3 loop is CASSQPTSGSGDTQYF.

This rearrangement joins TRBV7-2 to TRBJ2-1; TCRdb's assignment of TRBD2 cannot be checked, as there is no DNA. Germline V CDR1 and CDR2: SGHTA, FQGNSA. The CDR3 spans 13 residues. The CDR3 loop is CASSPRTSHEQFF. Together with reference TRBV7-2 and TRBJ2-1, the CDR3 gives the full variable domain: GAGVSQSPSNKVTEKGKDVELRCDPISGHTALYWYRQSLGQGLEFLIYFQGNSAPDKSGLPSDRFSAERTGGSVSTLTIQRTQQEDSAVYLCASSPRTSHEQFFGPGTRLTVL.

This rearrangement joins TRBV2 to TRBJ1-5. This CDR3 has 15 residues. The germline V gene has CDR1 SNHLY and CDR2 FYNNEI. Here the CDR3 reads CASSESEYSNQPQHF.

The chain employs TRBV7-2 and TRBJ1-2; TCRdb returns TRBD1, unconfirmable since there is no DNA. The CDR3 is 14 residues long. CDR1 is SGHTA and CDR2 is FQGNSA in the germline V gene. CDR3 in amino acids: CASSSSTGDYGYTF. Full variable domain (outside the CDR3, taken from reference TRBV7-2 and TRBJ1-2): GAGVSQSPSNKVTEKGKDVELRCDPISGHTALYWYRQSLGQGLEFLIYFQGNSAPDKSGLPSDRFSAERTGGSVSTLTIQRTQQEDSAVYLCASSSSTGDYGYTFGSGTRLTVV.

This rearrangement joins TRBV12-3 or TRBV12-4 to TRBJ2-3; the TCRdb call, TRBD2, lacks DNA for checking. This CDR3 is built from 18 residues. CDR3: CASSFRSALALMGDTQYF.

This chain links TRBV7-6 with TRBJ2-7. The length of the CDR3 is 12 residues. Germline V lookup: CDR1 SGHVS, CDR2 FNYEAQ. CDR3 amino acids: CASSGAAGEQYF.

This chain's CDR3 is CASSQGGMRQFF. The chain combines TRBV4-1 with TRBJ2-1. Germline V CDR1 and CDR2: MGHRA, YSYEKL. CDR3 length: 12 residues.

The V gene is TRBV3-1, the J gene TRBJ2-7; TCRdb's D call, TRBD2, is unchecked because there is no DNA. The CDR3 totals 14 residues. Germline CDR1 and CDR2: LGHDT and YNNKEL (reference sequence). The CDR3 here is CASSQGPEAYEQYF.

The V call is TRBV12-3 or TRBV12-4, the J call TRBJ1-2; TCRdb calls TRBD1, which cannot be checked without DNA. The CDR3 consists of 15 residues. CDR3 residues: CASSARQGLGYGYTF.

The V call is TRBV20-1, the J call TRBJ2-7. The CDR3 totals 14 residues. From germline, CDR1 is DFQATT and CDR2 SNEGSKA (reference sequence). The CDR3 region is CSARMTPSRHEQYF.

The chain recombines TRBV12-3 or TRBV12-4 with TRBJ2-7; with no DNA, the TCRdb D assignment of TRBD1 cannot be verified. This CDR3 has 15 amino acids. This CDR3 is CASSLSFPGFYEQYF.

The chain is built from TRBV4-3 and TRBJ2-2; as DNA is missing, the TRBD2 call by TCRdb cannot be tested. There are 18 residues in the CDR3. CDR1 LGHNA and CDR2 YSLEER come from the germline V gene. The CDR3: CASSQLGLAGGLAGELFF.

This chain uses TRBV12-3 or TRBV12-4 with TRBJ2-3; the TCRdb call, TRBD2, lacks DNA for checking. The CDR3 sequence is 15 residues long. The CDR3 is CASSPALSIPDTQYF.

This rearrangement joins TRBV11-2 to TRBJ2-1; without DNA, the TCRdb call of TRBD2 cannot be checked. CDR3 length: 18 residues. The V gene's germline CDR1 is SGHAT and CDR2 FQNNGV. The CDR3 is CASRRKIVSSGAYNEQFF. The variable domain in full, completed from reference TRBV11-2 and TRBJ2-1, reads EAGVAQSPRYKIIEKRQSVAFWCNPISGHATLYWYQQILGQGPKLLIQFQNNGVVDDSQLPKDRFSAERLKGVDSTLKIQPAKLEDSAVYLCASRRKIVSSGAYNEQFFGPGTRLTVL.

This rearrangement joins TRBV7-2 to TRBJ1-1; with no DNA, the TCRdb D assignment of TRBD1 cannot be verified. The length of the CDR3 is 14 residues. Germline V CDR1 and CDR2: SGHTA, FQGNSA. The CDR3 spells CASSLGGAVTEAFF.